The 21 T cell receptor beta chains listed next were all sequenced from one sample in a study of tumor and adjacent non-tumor tissue in lung cancer. No cell sorting was done before RNA was extracted from the tissue. The normal lung tissue was taken more than 3 cm from the tumor edge. The library came from three nested PCR rounds adapted from ARM-PCR protocols. TCRdb called the multiplex PCR reads again in MiXCR, with one record for every CDR3 protein. The repertoire consists of tens of thousands of distinct CDR3 sequences, with roughly two thirds occurring once and the leading ten covering 19%. The sample taken for sequencing was distant non-tumor lung tissue. The receptor set was obtained from a woman aged 40 to 50 with non-small cell lung cancer.

Concerning this clonotype itself: Lacking the conserved final phenylalanine or tryptophan, this CDR3 likely reflects a read error. The chain is built from TRBV28 and TRBJ2-5, with 7 bases fitting TRBD1. This CDR3 contains 12 residues. Per germline, CDR1 MDHEN and CDR2 SYDVKM. With V trimmed by 10 bases and J by 5 bases, 7 bases remained unmatched. The CDR3 here is CATKGARETQYY. Here the CDR3 DNA reads TGTGCCACGAAGGGGGCGCGGGAGACCCAGTACTAT.

Remarks on this clonotype: Germline and junction disagree at one end, which may indicate a read error. This CDR3 is CARSQVRSNIDTQCF. DNA of the CDR3: TGCGCCCGCAGCCAAGTTCGCAGTAATATAGATACGCAGTGTTTT. V gene TRBV4-1 combines with J gene TRBJ2-3; unclear D gene. In germline, CDR1 is MGHRA, CDR2 YSYEKL. CDR3 length: 15 residues.

The chain has TRBV20-1 and TRBJ2-4; 9 nucleotides line up with TRBD1. V gave up 3 bases and J gave up 9 bases; unmatched junction bases: 12. Germline V lookup: CDR1 DFQATT, CDR2 SNEGSKA (reference sequence). The CDR3 spans 15 residues. In DNA form, the CDR3 reads TGCAGTGCTAGTAACCGGGACAGGGTAAACGTCATTCAGTACTTC. Translating it yields CSASNRDRVNVIQYF.

About this clonotype: The junction shows a germline mismatch at one end, possibly a read error. V gene TRBV11-2 combines with J gene TRBJ1-6; TRBD1 is a possible D gene (5 bases). Per germline, CDR1 SGHAT and CDR2 FQNNGV. This CDR3 is built from 17 residues. This chain's CDR3 is CASSSTLGRNRSSPLHF. The CDR3 DNA reads as TGTGCCAGTAGCTCAACATTAGGGAGAAACAGGAGTTCACCCCTCCACTTT.

In the case of this clonotype: The junction and the germline gene differ at one end; a read error may be behind it. J is TRBJ2-6 and V is TRBV6-6; 8 bases line up with TRBD1. This CDR3 contains 17 residues. Germline CDR1 MNHNY, CDR2 SVGAGI (reference sequence). In DNA, the CDR3 is TGTGCCAGCAGAGGAGACAGGGGTCAACGTGGGGCCAACGTCCTGAATTTC. Amino acids: CASRGDRGQRGANVLNF.

A note on this clonotype: An end of the junction differs from the germline gene, which may be a read error. This chain links TRBV11-2 with TRBJ2-1; no clear D gene. Germline CDR1 and CDR2: SGHAT and FQNNGV. This CDR3 region has 14 residues. This chain's CDR3 is CASSLARANKEQFF. CDR3 DNA: TGTGCCAGCAGCCTGGCGCGAGCAAACAAAGAGCAGTTCTTC.

This clonotype was seen once. The junction departs from the called germline gene at one end, perhaps through a read error. J is TRBJ2-7 and V is TRBV6-6; tentatively, D is TRBD1 (6 bases). This CDR3 is built from 14 residues. Germline V gene sequence: CDR1 MNHNY, CDR2 SVGAGI (reference sequence). CDR3 DNA sequence: TGTACCAGCAGACCCAGGGGCGGGCACTACGAGCAGTACTTC. As protein: CTSRPRGGHYEQYF.

A remark on this clonotype: The junction differs from germline at one of its ends, possibly a read error. CDR3: CATSRDGNTGEPFF. In DNA form, the CDR3 reads TGTGCCACCAGCCGGGACGGGAACACCGGGGAGCCGTTTTTT. This chain links TRBV15 with TRBJ2-2; D may be TRBD1 or TRBD2 (5 bases each). CDR1 is LNHNV, CDR2 YYDKDF, per germline (reference sequence). The CDR3 is made up of 14 amino acids. Full variable domain (rest looked up from reference TRBV15 and TRBJ2-2): DAMVIQNPRYQVTQFGKPVTLSCSQTLNHNVMYWYQQKSSQAPKLLFHYYDKDFNNEADTPDNFQSRRPNTSFCFLDIRSPGLGDTAMYLCATSRDGNTGEPFFGEGSRLTVL.

This clonotype was seen many times. The chain links TRBV20-1 to TRBJ1-2; 7 nucleotides agree with TRBD1. The CDR3 loop spans 13 amino acids. J gave up 6 bases and V 6 bases, and 10 bases lay outside the gene matches. The germline gives CDR1 DFQATT, CDR2 SNEGSKA (reference sequence). DNA of the CDR3: TGCAGTGCCGCGACAGGGAGTATCAATGGCTACACCTTC. Encoded protein: CSAATGSINGYTF.

A note on this clonotype: One base away lies a much larger clone, so this may be a sequencing read error. V and J are TRBV20-1 and TRBJ2-5, with D possibly matching TRBD2 (5 bases). Germline V CDR1 and CDR2: DFQATT, SNEGSKA (reference sequence). This CDR3 region has 14 residues. The DNA of the CDR3 is TGCAGTGCTAGGCGACTAACAGCTCAAGAGATCCAGTACTTC. Translated: CSARRLTAQEIQYF.

With respect to this clonotype: A junction end diverges from the germline sequence, so it may reflect a read error. The chain recombines TRBV28 with TRBJ2-5; D might be TRBD2 (6 bases). This CDR3 comprises 11 residues. Germline V CDR1 and CDR2: MDHEN, SYDVKM. CDR3 sequence (DNA): TGCGCACTGGGGAGGTCGGAGACCCAGTACTTC. Amino acids: CALGRSETQYF.

Remarks on this clonotype: The conserved phenylalanine or tryptophan is not found at the CDR3 terminus, so this likely reflects a read error. The chain uses TRBV5-4 and TRBJ1-6; no definite D call. The CDR3 totals 16 residues. Germline CDR1 and CDR2: SGHNT and YYREEE (reference sequence). The CDR3 here is CAGSHDGSSYNSPLHY. The CDR3, as DNA: TGTGCCGGCAGCCATGACGGGAGCTCCTATAATTCACCCCTCCACTAT.

About this clonotype: This may be a read error, as it is one base from a much larger clone. The V and J genes are TRBV5-4 and TRBJ2-3; 8 nucleotides line up with TRBD1. V lost 4 bases, J lost 4 bases, and 8 bases stayed unmatched. Germline V gene sequence: CDR1 SGHNT, CDR2 YYREEE (reference sequence). This CDR3 spans 15 amino acids. The CDR3 DNA reads TGTGCCAGCAGCCAGGACAGGGTCTCCTCAGATACGCAGTATTTT. This sequence encodes CASSQDRVSSDTQYF.

The V gene is TRBV5-6, the J gene TRBJ2-1; TRBD1 might be the D (6 bases). Germline-derived CDR1 and CDR2 are SGHDT and YYEEEE. V lost 0 bases, J lost 11 bases, and 21 bases lay in between. The CDR3 has 16 residues. The chain's CDR3 is CASSLGAGETLDQQFF. CDR3 nucleotides: TGTGCCAGCAGCTTGGGGGCAGGGGAGACATTGGATCAGCAGTTCTTC.

Points on this clonotype: At one end, the junction sequence differs from germline, possibly due to a read error. The rearrangement uses TRBV30 and TRBJ2-7, with TRBD1 matching 7 bases. The germline gives CDR1 GTSNPN, CDR2 SVGIG (reference sequence). This CDR3 spans 15 amino acids. For the CDR3, the DNA is TGTGCCTGGGATCGCCCTGACAGGGTCACCTACGAGCAATACTTC. The encoded protein is CAWDRPDRVTYEQYF.

To note about this clonotype: The CDR3 does not close with the conserved phenylalanine or tryptophan, likely indicating a read error. CDR3 nucleotide sequence: TGTGCCAGGAGCTCTGGGGATAGGGCCAACGTCCTGACTCTC. Encoded protein: CARSSGDRANVLTL. This chain joins TRBV11-3 and TRBJ2-6; D remains unclear. Per germline, CDR1 SGHNT and CDR2 YENEEA. The CDR3 runs to 14 residues.

Only a few counts were recorded for this clonotype. This chain uses TRBV20-1 with TRBJ2-1, with D unclear. The germline V gene has CDR1 DFQATT and CDR2 SNEGSKA (reference sequence). Trimming pared 6 bases from V and 6 bases from J, leaving 21 bases between. CDR3 length: 15 amino acids. The CDR3 spells CSARSPRLPLNEQFF. CDR3 in DNA: TGCAGTGCCCGTTCGCCTAGGCTCCCGCTCAATGAGCAGTTCTTC.

The chain employs TRBV19 and TRBJ2-1, with D hard to call. The CDR3 has 13 residues. CDR1 LNHDA and CDR2 SQIVND come from the germline V gene (reference sequence). V was cut by 10 bases and J by 3 bases, with 13 bases left in between. CDR3 in amino acids: CAMTRSGYNEQFF. The CDR3, as DNA: TGTGCCATGACCCGGTCGGGCTACAATGAGCAGTTCTTC.

This clonotype has ten or more counts. This chain joins TRBV29-1 and TRBJ2-7; 9 positions agree with TRBD2. Unmatched junction bases numbered 2, after V lost 5 bases and J lost 3 bases. This CDR3 has 12 residues. CDR1 is SQVTM and CDR2 is ANQGSEA in the germline V gene. CDR3 residues: CSVLAGDYEQYF. CDR3 DNA sequence: TGCAGCGTTTTAGCGGGAGACTACGAGCAGTACTTC.

Comments on this clonotype: One end of the junction fails to match germline, which may point to a read error. This rearrangement joins TRBV11-3 to TRBJ1-5; tentative D call: TRBD1 (5 bases). This CDR3 contains 16 residues. Germline V gene data show CDR1 as SGHNT and CDR2 as YENEEA. The chain's CDR3 is CANSLILGAGELTQHF. Here the CDR3 DNA reads TGTGCCAACAGTTTAATCTTAGGGGCAGGCGAATTGACCCAACATTTT.

J is TRBJ1-2 and V is TRBV28, with D uncertain. V shed 5 bases and J shed 0 bases, with 10 bases lying between them. CDR1 is MDHEN and CDR2 is SYDVKM in the germline V gene. The CDR3 has 14 amino acids. The CDR3 loop is CASSPRGTNYGYTF. For the CDR3, the DNA is TGTGCCAGCAGTCCCCGGGGAACTAACTATGGCTACACCTTC.